The rows below give T cell receptor beta chains drawn from one sample of a study of shared clonotypes between healthy human individuals. Clones were sequenced by immunoSEQ multiplex PCR, and TCRdb holds only the in-frame ones, with some missing. The repertoire includes roughly 680,000 clones, approximately 77% of them detected once, and approximately 1.8% sits in the top ten. The specimen was memory CD4+ T cells sorted from blood. The source of these receptors is a woman between 25 and 40 years old in good health. Each CDR3 is given without its conserved first and last residue. Each record gives: D gene, V gene, CDR3 protein. D genes are given only for firm matches.

TRBD2 TRBV28 ASSLTGRLAGERGTDTQY
NA TRBV28 ASSFGGAGEKLF
NA TRBV25-1 ASQTRDQEQF
NA TRBV19 ASSGTVLEAF
NA TRBV29-1 SVQSREHTGELF
NA TRBV2 ASSESQGRSTGGNTIY
NA TRBV2 ASSGFREDTQY
TRBD2 TRBV10-1 ASKSSGSSYNEQF
TRBD2 TRBV7-9 ASSSLAGGSYNEQF
NA TRBV28 ASNRPQDEKLF
NA TRBV7-9 ASSLRGYGYT
NA TRBV11-2 ASSTQKDTEAF
NA TRBV27 ASSSWAEAGGEQF
NA TRBV30 AWSSGTLYGYT
TRBD2 TRBV19 ASSKREGPSGELF
NA TRBV28 ASTTHGLQF
NA TRBV28 ASSTISSDQPQH
TRBD1 TRBV2 ASTFGQGTDTEAF
NA TRBV29-1 SVLGASGYT
NA TRBV28 ASRAGGTPKNTEAF
TRBD1 TRBV27 ASSPLQGVEQPQH
NA TRBV6-4 ASSLQGGDQPQH
NA TRBV5-4 ASSFGQENTEAF